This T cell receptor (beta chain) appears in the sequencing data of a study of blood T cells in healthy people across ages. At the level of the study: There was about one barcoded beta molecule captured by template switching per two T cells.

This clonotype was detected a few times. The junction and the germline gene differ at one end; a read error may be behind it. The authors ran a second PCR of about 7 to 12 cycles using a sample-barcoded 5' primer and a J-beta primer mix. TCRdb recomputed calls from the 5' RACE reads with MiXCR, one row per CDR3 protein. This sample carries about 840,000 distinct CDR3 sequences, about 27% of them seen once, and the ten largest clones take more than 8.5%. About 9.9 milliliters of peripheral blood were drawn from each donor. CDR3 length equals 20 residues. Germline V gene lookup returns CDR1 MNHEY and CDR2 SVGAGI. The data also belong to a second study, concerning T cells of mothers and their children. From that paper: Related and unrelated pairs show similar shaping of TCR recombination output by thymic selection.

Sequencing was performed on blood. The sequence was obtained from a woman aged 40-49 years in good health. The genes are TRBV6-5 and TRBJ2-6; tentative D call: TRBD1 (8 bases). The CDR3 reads CASSYSRQGRGTSGANVLTF. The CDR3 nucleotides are TGTGCCAGCAGCTACTCTAGACAGGGGAGGGGTACCTCTGGGGCCAACGTCCTGACTTTC.